The source of this T cell receptor beta chain is a study of blood T cell repertoires in COVID-19. Trimming removed 4 bases from V and 2 bases from J, with 9 bases in between. The CDR3 has 13 amino acids. Germline V lookup: CDR1 SGDLS, CDR2 YYNGEE. Repertoires were generated with immunoSEQ multiplex PCR, while TCRdb's copy carries only in-frame clones and drops some. The sample carries 60,000 or so clones, about three quarters recorded once. This chain uses TRBV9 with TRBJ2-5; a weak D match, TRBD2 (6 bases). The sequenced material came from peripheral blood. The source is a man younger than 40 with COVID-19, enrolled during active disease. CDR3 in amino acids: CASSTGLQETQYF. The CDR3 DNA reads TGTGCCAGCAGCACGGGACTTCAAGAGACCCAGTACTTC.